The next 8 T cell receptor beta chains were all read from a single sample in a study of blood T cells in healthy people across ages. A sample-barcoded 5' primer and a J-beta primer mix were used in a second PCR of roughly 6 to 11 cycles. TCRdb used MiXCR to reprocess the 5' RACE reads, holding one entry per CDR3 protein. The table shows 1.5 million to 2 million distinct CDR3 sequences, with roughly two fifths occurring only once. What was sequenced was blood. The receptors were sampled from a human donor in good health.

This clonotype was counted a few times. The rearrangement uses TRBV7-2 and TRBJ2-7; either TRBD1 or TRBD2 may fit D (5 bases each). Germline-derived CDR1 and CDR2 are SGHTA and FQGNSA. Trimming took off 3 bases at V and 5 bases at J, with 11 bases between the two ends. The length of the CDR3 is 13 residues. CDR3 region: CASSFFGADEQYF. CDR3 sequence (DNA): TGTGCCAGCAGCTTCTTCGGGGCGGACGAGCAGTACTTC.

The rearrangement joins TRBV9 to TRBJ2-1, with 10 bases fitting TRBD2. This CDR3 is built from 16 residues. Looked up from germline, CDR1 is SGDLS and CDR2 is YYNGEE. V lost 0 bases and J lost 4; bases outside the gene matches: 4. The CDR3, as DNA: TGTGCCAGCAGCGTAGGCCTAGCGGGGGAGTACAATGAGCAGTTCTTC. Residues: CASSVGLAGEYNEQFF.

For this clonotype: The junction shows a germline mismatch at one end, possibly a read error. V and J are TRBV29-1 and TRBJ2-6, with TRBD1 matching 10 bases. Germline CDR1 reads SQVTM; CDR2 reads ANQGSEA. There are 15 residues in the CDR3. CDR3 DNA: TGCAGCGTTGGGGACAGGGGTACTGGGGCCAACGTCCGGACTTTC. Translating gives CSVGDRGTGANVRTF.

V and J are TRBV5-5 and TRBJ2-3; perhaps TRBD1 as D (6 bases). CDR1 is SGHKS, CDR2 YYEKEE, per germline (reference sequence). This CDR3 has 15 amino acids. The germline V and J ends were trimmed by 4 bases and 5 bases, with 17 bases remaining between them. The CDR3 protein is CASSLQTGWGDTQYF. The CDR3 region has the DNA TGTGCCAGCAGCCTACAAACAGGGTGGGGAGATACGCAGTATTTT.

The V call is TRBV7-9, the J call TRBJ2-1; D may correspond to TRBD1 or TRBD2 (5 bases each). Germline loops: CDR1 SEHNR, CDR2 FQNEAQ (reference sequence). V was shortened by 2 bases and J by 6 bases, with 23 bases between the two germline ends. The CDR3 extends over 18 amino acids. The CDR3 is CASSLFFLVGEDRNEQFF. The CDR3, as DNA: TGTGCCAGCAGCTTATTCTTCTTAGTGGGGGAAGATCGCAATGAGCAGTTCTTC.

The chain couples TRBV5-1 to TRBJ2-5; possible D gene TRBD1, 5 bases. Trimming took off 4 bases at V and 1 base at J, with 14 bases between the two ends. In germline, CDR1 is SGHRS, CDR2 YFSETQ. This CDR3 is built from 15 residues. This chain's CDR3 is CASSTQRQIQETQYF. The CDR3 nucleotides read TGCGCCAGCAGCACCCAGAGACAGATCCAAGAGACCCAGTACTTC. Combining the CDR3 with reference TRBV5-1 and TRBJ2-5 gives the whole variable domain KAGVTQTPRYLIKTRGQQVTLSCSPISGHRSVSWYQQTPGQGLQFLFEYFSETQRNKGNFPGRFSGRQFSNSRSEMNVSTLELGDSALYLCASSTQRQIQETQYFGPGTRLLVL.

The chain links TRBV4-3 to TRBJ1-2; maybe TRBD1 (5 bases). V lost 3 bases to trimming and J lost 6 bases, with 17 bases between them. In germline, CDR1 is LGHNA, CDR2 YSLEER. The CDR3 has 15 amino acids. In nucleotides, the CDR3 is TGCGCCAGCAGCCATCTCCTTCCAGGGAAAAATGGCTACACCTTC. It is translated as CASSHLLPGKNGYTF.

The rearrangement joins TRBV6-2 or TRBV6-3 to TRBJ2-4, with 13 bases fitting TRBD2. V trimming: 6 bases; J trimming: 0 bases; junction bases outside the gene matches: 5. The V gene's germline CDR1 is MNHEY and CDR2 SVGEGT. This CDR3 has 17 residues. In DNA, the CDR3 is TGTGCCAGCAGACCGGGACTAGCGGGGCTAGCCAAAAACATTCAGTACTTC. It specifies CASRPGLAGLAKNIQYF.